These 21 T cell receptor beta chains were sequenced from one sample in a study of cytomegalovirus exposure and HLA in healthy donors. The PCR made use of 60 Vbeta and 13 Jbeta primers. Sequenced by immunoSEQ multiplex PCR; TCRdb stores in-frame clones only, minus some. The clone table shows tens of thousands of clones, with the ten largest holding 5%. The sequenced material came from PBMCs. These receptor sequences come from a woman between 35 and 50 years old in good health and CMV-seropositive.

The chain has TRBV11-3 and TRBJ1-1, with 10 bases that match TRBD1. Germline V gene lookup returns CDR1 SGHNT and CDR2 YENEEA. The CDR3 length is 16 residues. With 2 bases clipped from V and 4 bases from J, the junction kept 7 bases outside the gene matches. CDR3 protein: CASSLYRDRGGTEAFF. DNA of the CDR3: TGTGCCAGCAGCTTATATAGGGACAGGGGAGGCACTGAAGCTTTCTTT.

This chain links TRBV7-9 with TRBJ1-1, with D tentatively TRBD1 (6 bases). Between the trimmed V and J ends, which lost 5 bases and 1 base, there was a span of 8 bases. The length of the CDR3 is 13 residues. Germline lookup yields CDR1 SEHNR and CDR2 FQNEAQ (reference sequence). The CDR3, as DNA: TGTGCCAGCAGCCTACAGGGGAACACTGAAGCTTTCTTT. Translating gives CASSLQGNTEAFF.

The rearrangement uses TRBV5-1 and TRBJ2-1; possibly TRBD2 for D (6 bases). Germline loops: CDR1 SGHRS, CDR2 YFSETQ. This CDR3 contains 14 residues. The germline V and J ends were trimmed by 0 bases and 3 bases, with 7 bases remaining between them. CDR3 protein: CASSLERVYNEQFF. The CDR3 bases are TGCGCCAGCAGCTTGGAGCGGGTCTACAATGAGCAGTTCTTC.

This chain connects TRBV5-8 to TRBJ2-2; D is perhaps TRBD2 (5 bases). This CDR3 comprises 16 residues. Germline lookup yields CDR1 SGHTS and CDR2 YDEGEE. The V gene lost 6 bases and the J gene lost 3 bases, with 18 bases spanning the gap. In DNA, the CDR3 is TGTGCCAGCACCAGTGGGAGCCTACTCTACACCGGGGAGCTGTTTTTT. Translated, it gives CASTSGSLLYTGELFF.

This chain links TRBV19 with TRBJ2-1; 9 bases match TRBD2. CDR3 size: 15 residues. The V segment lost 3 bases and the J segment 10 bases; nucleotides outside the gene matches: 10. In germline, CDR1 is LNHDA, CDR2 SQIVND (reference sequence). CDR3 bases: TGTGCCAGTAGTATCTCCCCGCAGCGGGGGGTAGAGCAGTTCTTC. Translated, it gives CASSISPQRGVEQFF. Looking up the rest from reference TRBV19 and TRBJ2-1 gives the full variable domain: DGGITQSPKYLFRKEGQNVTLSCEQNLNHDAMYWYRQDPGQGLRLIYYSQIVNDFQKGDIAEGYSVSREKKESFPLTVTSAQKNPTAFYLCASSISPQRGVEQFFGPGTRLTVL.

The V call is TRBV6-1, the J call TRBJ2-5; 8 positions match TRBD2. The J segment lost 1 base and the V segment lost 7 bases, leaving 8 bases of the junction unmatched. The CDR3 spans 15 residues. Germline V lookup: CDR1 MNHNS, CDR2 SASEGT. CDR3 in DNA: TGTGCCAGCATGGTCCTAGCGGGCACCCAAGAGACCCAGTACTTC. Amino acid sequence: CASMVLAGTQETQYF.

This chain uses TRBV19 with TRBJ1-2; TRBD1 aligns across 7 bases. The junction had 9 bases not matched to a gene; V was cut back by 4 bases and J by 7 bases. CDR3 size: 14 residues. The germline CDR1 and CDR2 sequences are LNHDA and SQIVND (reference sequence). The CDR3: CASSTLEGAPGYTF. CDR3 sequence (DNA): TGTGCCAGTAGTACGCTAGAGGGGGCGCCTGGCTACACCTTC.

J is TRBJ2-4 and V is TRBV5-6, with D possibly being TRBD1 (6 bases). Germline assignment: CDR1 SGHDT and CDR2 YYEEEE. This CDR3 region has 13 residues. V was cut by 2 bases and J by 7 bases, with 10 bases left in between. Written as DNA, the CDR3 is TGTGCCAGCAGCTTTCCTCAGGGGAACATTCAGTACTTC. Amino acid sequence: CASSFPQGNIQYF.

The chain is built from TRBV25-1 and TRBJ2-7, with 9 bases matching TRBD2. The CDR3 totals 13 residues. CDR1 and CDR2 from the germline V gene are MGHDK and SYGVNS. V lost 10 bases to trimming and J lost 1 base; unmatched junction nucleotides: 5. The DNA of the CDR3 is TGTGCCACCCGCCTAGCGGGATCCTACGAGCAGTACTTC. Protein product: CATRLAGSYEQYF.

This rearrangement joins TRBV4-3 to TRBJ2-5; tentatively, D is TRBD2 (6 bases). Germline lookup yields CDR1 LGHNA and CDR2 YSLEER. The CDR3 has 14 residues. Between the trimmed V and J ends, which lost 4 bases and 11 bases, there was a span of 20 bases. The CDR3 loop reads CASSPKGGIYGQYF. CDR3 DNA sequence: TGCGCCAGCAGCCCCAAAGGCGGGATCTACGGGCAGTACTTC.

CDR3 coding DNA: TGTGCCAGCAGCCAAACTAGCGCCTCCTACGAGCAGTACTTC. Translated, it gives CASSQTSASYEQYF. This chain links TRBV7-2 with TRBJ2-7, with 7 bases that match TRBD2. Germline V lookup: CDR1 SGHTA, CDR2 FQGNSA. V gave up 5 bases and J gave up 0 bases; unmatched junction bases: 4. This CDR3 contains 14 residues.

The CDR3 reads CASSLYDIQYF. As DNA, the CDR3 is TGTGCCAGCAGCTTGTATGACATTCAGTACTTC. The J gene is TRBJ2-4, the V gene TRBV5-4; D remains ambiguous. The CDR3 totals 11 residues. The germline V gene has CDR1 SGHNT and CDR2 YYREEE (reference sequence). Trimming removed 1 base from V and 8 bases from J, with 4 bases in between.

The CDR3 sequence: CASSVGTGGRNEQFF. For the CDR3, the DNA is TGTGCCAGCAGCGTAGGGACAGGGGGCAGGAATGAGCAGTTCTTC. V is TRBV9 and J is TRBJ2-1; 11 bases line up with TRBD1. CDR1 and CDR2 from the germline V gene are SGDLS and YYNGEE. This CDR3 has 15 residues. V shed 0 bases, J shed 7 bases, and the junction held 3 bases outside the gene matches.

The rearrangement links TRBV4-1 to TRBJ2-1, with 7 bases that match TRBD2. The germline V gene encodes CDR1 MGHRA and CDR2 YSYEKL. This CDR3 is 18 amino acids long. Losses at the gene ends were 4 bases for V and 3 bases for J; bases not matched to a gene: 15. Here the CDR3 DNA reads TGCGCCAGCAGCCGGGGATACGCTAGCGGATCAAGCTACAATGAGCAGTTCTTC. Translating it yields CASSRGYASGSSYNEQFF.

The chain employs TRBV18 and TRBJ2-3, with 7 bases identical to TRBD1. This CDR3 contains 15 residues. V lost 3 bases, J lost 4 bases, and 7 bases stayed unmatched. CDR1 is KGHSH, CDR2 LQKENI, per germline. The CDR3 DNA reads as TGTGCCAGCTCACCTCCTAAGGGGGCATCAGATACGCAGTATTTT. It translates to CASSPPKGASDTQYF.

The gene calls are TRBV5-5 and TRBJ2-2; a weak D match, TRBD2 (5 bases). From germline, CDR1 is SGHKS and CDR2 YYEKEE (reference sequence). V lost 5 bases to trimming and J lost 0 bases, with 20 bases between them. The CDR3 loop spans 18 amino acids. The DNA for the CDR3 is TGTGCCAGCAGTCGAACCTCGGGGTGGGGTGCGAACACCGGGGAGCTGTTTTTT. Translated: CASSRTSGWGANTGELFF.

The rearrangement joins TRBV6-5 to TRBJ2-5, with 9 bases identical to TRBD2. There are 16 residues in the CDR3. The ends lost 2 bases at V and 5 bases at J; junction bases unmatched: 9. Germline V CDR1 and CDR2: MNHEY, SVGAGI. This chain's CDR3 is CASSYIRAGGAETQYF. The CDR3 DNA sequence: TGTGCCAGCAGTTACATCCGAGCGGGGGGCGCCGAGACCCAGTACTTC.

V and J are TRBV7-8 and TRBJ2-6; no firm D call. Germline V lookup: CDR1 SGHVS, CDR2 FQNEAQ. The CDR3 extends over 10 amino acids. V dropped 5 bases and J dropped 13 bases, with 6 bases sitting between them. CDR3 sequence: CASSHQVLTF. As DNA, the CDR3 is TGTGCCAGCAGCCATCAAGTCCTGACTTTC.

The J gene is TRBJ2-1, the V gene TRBV4-1; TRBD1 aligns across 7 bases. This CDR3 has 14 residues. The germline gives CDR1 MGHRA, CDR2 YSYEKL. The J segment lost 8 bases and the V segment lost 2 bases, leaving 6 bases of the junction unmatched. In nucleotides, the CDR3 is TGCGCCAGCAGCCAAACGTCCCAGGGGGATGAGCAGTTCTTC. Its protein is CASSQTSQGDEQFF.

The V call is TRBV19, the J call TRBJ1-2, with TRBD1 matching 9 bases. Per germline, CDR1 LNHDA and CDR2 SQIVND (reference sequence). The CDR3 loop spans 15 amino acids. After removal of 4 bases from V and 4 bases from J, the junction contained 7 bases not matched to a gene. The CDR3 sequence: CASSTGTGPLYGYTF. CDR3 nucleotide sequence: TGTGCCAGTAGTACAGGGACAGGGCCCCTCTATGGCTACACCTTC.

The rearrangement links TRBV5-6 to TRBJ2-7, with 11 bases that match TRBD1. The length of the CDR3 is 14 residues. Germline V gives CDR1 SGHDT, CDR2 YYEEEE. V dropped 4 bases and J dropped 4; count of bases not matched to a gene: 4. Written as DNA, the CDR3 is TGTGCCAGCAGCCTGGGGACAGGGGGTTACGAGCAGTACTTC. This gives the protein CASSLGTGGYEQYF. Filled out from reference TRBV5-6 and TRBJ2-7, the complete variable domain reads DAGVTQSPTHLIKTRGQQVTLRCSPKSGHDTVSWYQQALGQGPQFIFQYYEEEERQRGNFPDRFSGHQFPNYSSELNVNALLLGDSALYLCASSLGTGGYEQYFGPGTRLTVT.